This T cell receptor (beta chain) comes out of a study of T cell responses to AZD1222 COVID-19 vaccine. General study points: Distributed over spike, vaccine-associated CD4 TCRs predominated at 160-218 and 743-854.

Data came from immunoSEQ multiplex PCR; TCRdb stores just in-frame clones and leaves some out. The sample shows 65,000 to 85,000 clones, roughly 88% of them seen only once. With regard to this clone: Its target is unknown.

Sequences were derived from peripheral blood, sampled on day 0 of AZD1222 vaccination. The TCR comes from an adult in good health.

CDR3 sequence: CASSATGRNEQFF. The CDR3 DNA sequence: TGTGCCAGCAGTGCTACAGGGCGTAATGAGCAGTTCTTC. V and J are TRBV27 and TRBJ2-1; a weak D match, TRBD1 (6 bases). V lost 5 bases and J 7 bases, leaving 12 bases between the germline ends. The V gene's germline CDR1 is MNHEY and CDR2 SMNVEV (reference sequence). The CDR3 has 13 residues.